One and the same sample provided the 25 T cell receptor beta chains below, sequenced in a study of T cell repertoires and HLA-DP antigens. Using immunoSEQ multiplex PCR, the repertoire was profiled, and TCRdb retains in-frame clones only, with some absent. Here the sample spans about 110,000 clones, 80% to 95% being singletons. These receptors have no identified antigens. The sample consisted of CD4+ T cells from PBMCs. The origin of the receptors is a woman between 18 and 29 years old in good health and CMV-seronegative.

This clone was recorded a few times. CDR3 DNA sequence: TGTGCAGTCGGACAGGGTAACCTACGAAACTATGGCTACACCTTC. It yields the protein CAVGQGNLRNYGYTF. The chain joins TRBV6-5 to TRBJ1-2, with 8 bases matching TRBD1. The CDR3 contains 15 residues. Germline CDR1 is MNHEY and CDR2 is SVGAGI.

Of note for this clone: Other nucleotide sequences from this sample produce the same CDR3. CDR3 region: CASSSTDTQYF. DNA of the CDR3: TGTGCCAGCAGTAGCACAGATACGCAGTATTTT. The chain employs TRBV27 and TRBJ2-3; no definite D call. This CDR3 has 11 residues. The V and J ends lost 5 bases and 0 bases respectively, with 0 bases between them. Germline V gives CDR1 MNHEY, CDR2 SMNVEV (reference sequence).

The chain uses TRBV6-6 and TRBJ2-5, with 15 bases matching TRBD2. J was trimmed by 2 bases and V by 5 bases; bases with no gene match: 3. Germline loops: CDR1 MNHNY, CDR2 SVGAGI (reference sequence). This CDR3 contains 16 residues. The DNA for the CDR3 is TGTGCCAGCAGTACGGGACTAGCGGGGGGACAAGAGACCCAGTACTTC. Its translation: CASSTGLAGGQETQYF.

The chain uses TRBV28 and TRBJ2-1; weak D call: TRBD2 (6 bases). The V gene's germline CDR1 is MDHEN and CDR2 SYDVKM. Trimming took off 6 bases at V and 8 bases at J, with 23 bases between the two ends. The CDR3 extends over 16 amino acids. CDR3 sequence (DNA): TGTGCCAGCAGCCCAAGGCGGGGCTTCGCGTGGGATGAGCAGTTCTTC. Translation: CASSPRRGFAWDEQFF.

This sequence joins TRBV10-3 and TRBJ2-4, with 11 bases matching TRBD2. Per germline, CDR1 ENHRY and CDR2 SYGVKD. Trimming took 3 bases from V and 6 from J; bases not matched to a gene: 1. The CDR3 spans 14 residues. The CDR3 loop is CAISETSGGNIQYF. The CDR3 coding sequence is TGTGCCATCAGTGAAACTAGCGGGGGAAACATTCAGTACTTC.

The chain carries TRBV18 and TRBJ1-2; D call uncertain. Germline CDR1 reads KGHSH; CDR2 reads LQKENI. CDR3 length: 17 amino acids. V was shortened by 3 bases and J by 0 bases, with 17 bases between the two germline ends. CDR3 loop: CASSPIAGGPANYGYTF. CDR3 coding DNA: TGTGCCAGCTCACCTATAGCAGGAGGCCCAGCTAACTATGGCTACACCTTC.

The CDR3 region has the DNA TGTGCCAGTAGGGGACTAGCGGGGTATGAAACGAACACCGGGGAGCTGTTTTTT. Its protein is CASRGLAGYETNTGELFF. The rearrangement uses TRBV19 and TRBJ2-2, with TRBD2 identical over 13 bases. Per the germline V gene, CDR1 is LNHDA and CDR2 is SQIVND (reference sequence). With V trimmed by 6 bases and J by 0 bases, 7 bases remained unmatched. This CDR3 comprises 18 residues.

This clone was seen a handful of times. The chain recombines TRBV2 with TRBJ1-4, with D possibly matching TRBD1 (5 bases). CDR3 length: 13 residues. CDR1 and CDR2 from the germline V gene are SNHLY and FYNNEI. V was shortened by 8 bases and J by 7 bases, with 14 bases between the two germline ends. The CDR3 nucleotides are TGTGCCAGCGGGGGACCAACGGGTGAAAAACTGTTTTTT. Encoded protein: CASGGPTGEKLFF.

The genes are TRBV6-5 and TRBJ1-1; weak D call: TRBD1 (6 bases). Trimming shortened V by 6 bases and J by 10 bases, and 12 bases separated the two germline ends. CDR3 length: 11 amino acids. Germline V gene data show CDR1 as MNHEY and CDR2 as SVGAGI. CDR3 sequence: CASSRDIGAFF. The CDR3 DNA is TGTGCCAGCAGCCGGGACATTGGAGCTTTCTTT.

The chain is built from TRBV28 and TRBJ2-7; tentatively, D is TRBD2 (6 bases). Germline assignment: CDR1 MDHEN and CDR2 SYDVKM. The CDR3 is made up of 13 amino acids. V was pared by 2 bases and J by 5 bases, with 10 bases between. The CDR3 DNA follows: TGTGCCAGCAGTTTAGTCAGGAGGGACGAGCAGTACTTC. Its translation is CASSLVRRDEQYF.

This chain uses TRBV9 with TRBJ2-1, with D maybe TRBD2 (7 bases). V shed 0 bases and J shed 7 bases, with 14 bases lying between them. This CDR3 contains 15 residues. CDR1 and CDR2 from the germline V gene are SGDLS and YYNGEE. CDR3 sequence: CASSVDGGARNEQFF. CDR3 DNA sequence: TGTGCCAGCAGCGTAGATGGGGGGGCTAGGAATGAGCAGTTCTTC.

The chain employs TRBV5-8 and TRBJ2-5; 8 bases are a match to TRBD1. Germline V gene data show CDR1 as SGHTS and CDR2 as YDEGEE. This CDR3 contains 15 residues. V lost 4 bases and J lost 3; bases outside the gene matches: 8. CDR3 sequence (DNA): TGTGCCAGCAGCACCCGGACAGGGAGAAAAGAGACCCAGTACTTC. Its protein is CASSTRTGRKETQYF.

This chain uses TRBV28 with TRBJ1-2; D remains ambiguous. CDR3 length equals 13 residues. Germline V gene lookup returns CDR1 MDHEN and CDR2 SYDVKM. With 7 bases removed from V and 4 bases from J, the gap between germline ends came to 13 bases. The DNA of the CDR3 is TGTGCCAGCAAGAGAGGAAGGGTCTATGGCTACACCTTC. Translated: CASKRGRVYGYTF.

In its sample, this clone was seen once. The V and J genes are TRBV5-1 and TRBJ2-6; D gene unclear. V gave up 1 base and J gave up 0 bases, with 2 bases separating them. This CDR3 comprises 14 residues. Germline V CDR1 and CDR2: SGHRS, YFSETQ. CDR3 sequence reads: CASSLYSGANVLTF. CDR3 sequence (DNA): TGCGCCAGCAGCTTGTACTCTGGGGCCAACGTCCTGACTTTC. The whole variable domain, filled in from reference TRBV5-1 and TRBJ2-6, reads KAGVTQTPRYLIKTRGQQVTLSCSPISGHRSVSWYQQTPGQGLQFLFEYFSETQRNKGNFPGRFSGRQFSNSRSEMNVSTLELGDSALYLCASSLYSGANVLTFGAGSRLTVL.

The chain is built from TRBV6-1 and TRBJ2-1; 12 bases map to TRBD2. Germline CDR1 reads MNHNS; CDR2 reads SASEGT. This CDR3 spans 15 amino acids. V gave up 6 bases and J gave up 5 bases; unmatched junction bases: 5. In DNA, the CDR3 is TGTGCCAGCAGGCCAGGACTAGCGGGGAACAATGAGCAGTTCTTC. Protein sequence: CASRPGLAGNNEQFF.

V usage is TRBV6-6 and J usage is TRBJ2-1, with a tentative D call TRBD1 (6 bases). V lost 0 bases, J lost 5 bases, and 11 bases lay in between. CDR1 and CDR2 (germline): MNHNY, SVGAGI (reference sequence). This CDR3 is 15 amino acids long. CDR3 protein: CASSYSNRGNNEQFF. CDR3 nucleotides: TGTGCCAGCAGTTACTCGAATAGGGGGAACAATGAGCAGTTCTTC.

The genes are TRBV6-1 and TRBJ1-3; 8 bases fit TRBD1. CDR3 length equals 15 residues. The germline CDR1 and CDR2 sequences are MNHNS and SASEGT. With 6 bases clipped from V and 3 bases from J, the junction kept 7 bases outside the gene matches. The DNA for the CDR3 is TGTGCCAGCAGCAGAGAAGGGACAGGTGGAAACACCATATATTTT. Translating gives CASSREGTGGNTIYF.

The V and J genes are TRBV4-2 and TRBJ1-5, with 7 bases fitting TRBD1. Trimming removed 3 bases from V and 5 bases from J; junction bases left unmatched: 19. Germline V gives CDR1 LGHNA, CDR2 YNFKEQ. The CDR3 loop spans 19 amino acids. This chain's CDR3 is CASSHSGGYLQGGDQPQHF. The CDR3 DNA follows: TGTGCCAGCAGCCATAGCGGGGGGTACCTCCAGGGGGGTGATCAGCCCCAGCATTTT.

V and J are TRBV19 and TRBJ1-5; D call uncertain. Germline CDR1 is LNHDA and CDR2 is SQIVND (reference sequence). This CDR3 comprises 15 residues. V was trimmed by 6 bases and J by 2 bases, leaving 14 bases between them. CDR3 sequence: CASRGLGRGNQPQHF. As DNA, the CDR3 is TGTGCCAGTAGAGGTCTTGGTAGGGGCAATCAGCCCCAGCATTTT.

CDR3 DNA: TGTGCCAGCAGCCCGGACAGGGGGTCCACAGATACGCAGTATTTT. It yields the protein CASSPDRGSTDTQYF. V usage is TRBV7-9 and J usage is TRBJ2-3, with 10 positions matching TRBD1. Germline CDR1 reads SEHNR; CDR2 reads FQNEAQ (reference sequence). The CDR3 spans 15 residues. Trimming at V came to 5 bases and at J to 2 bases, leaving 4 bases not matched to a gene.

The V call is TRBV28, the J call TRBJ2-5, with TRBD2 identical over 15 bases. The J segment lost 2 bases and the V segment lost 1 base, leaving 5 bases of the junction unmatched. The CDR3 is 18 residues long. From germline, CDR1 is MDHEN and CDR2 SYDVKM. CDR3 in amino acids: CASSLLGLAGGTQETQYF. The CDR3 DNA follows: TGTGCCAGCAGTTTATTGGGACTAGCGGGAGGAACTCAAGAGACCCAGTACTTC. The full variable domain, in which reference TRBV28 and TRBJ2-5 provide the parts outside the CDR3, is DVKVTQSSRYLVKRTGEKVFLECVQDMDHENMFWYRQDPGLGLRLIYFSYDVKMKEKGDIPEGYSVSREKKERFSLILESASTNQTSMYLCASSLLGLAGGTQETQYFGPGTRLLVL.

The genes are TRBV7-2 and TRBJ1-2; no firm D call. The length of the CDR3 is 14 residues. Germline assignment: CDR1 SGHTA and CDR2 FQGNSA. V was cut by 5 bases and J by 2 bases, with 12 bases left in between. CDR3 sequence reads: CASSRQRENYGYTF. In DNA, the CDR3 is TGTGCCAGCAGCCGCCAGAGGGAAAACTATGGCTACACCTTC. Full variable domain (missing parts from reference TRBV7-2 and TRBJ1-2): GAGVSQSPSNKVTEKGKDVELRCDPISGHTALYWYRQSLGQGLEFLIYFQGNSAPDKSGLPSDRFSAERTGGSVSTLTIQRTQQEDSAVYLCASSRQRENYGYTFGSGTRLTVV.

The chain employs TRBV5-4 and TRBJ2-2, with a tentative D call TRBD2 (5 bases). Trimming removed 1 base at V and 4 bases at J, with 14 bases between. CDR3 length: 16 residues. Germline V gives CDR1 SGHNT, CDR2 YYREEE (reference sequence). The CDR3 region is CASSLPHGEITGELFF. The DNA for the CDR3 is TGTGCCAGCAGCTTGCCCCACGGGGAAATCACCGGGGAGCTGTTTTTT.

The chain has TRBV7-2 and TRBJ2-5; D not resolved. Germline V gene lookup returns CDR1 SGHTA and CDR2 FQGNSA. Trimming left V 3 bases short and J 2 bases short, with 7 bases between. The length of the CDR3 is 13 residues. CDR3 nucleotide sequence: TGTGCCAGCAGCTTCTGGGGTCAAGAGACCCAGTACTTC. It yields the protein CASSFWGQETQYF.

The rearrangement uses TRBV5-1 and TRBJ2-5; no clear D. V was trimmed by 0 bases and J by 2 bases, leaving 8 bases between them. Germline lookup yields CDR1 SGHRS and CDR2 YFSETQ. This CDR3 has 14 residues. This CDR3 reads CASSLAGQQETQYF. CDR3 nucleotide sequence: TGCGCCAGCAGCTTGGCCGGGCAGCAAGAGACCCAGTACTTC.